The rows below give T cell receptor beta chains drawn from one sample of a study of lymphopenia after photon versus proton radiotherapy. Some clones are missing from TCRdb's copy, which holds only in-frame ones; the method was immunoSEQ multiplex PCR. The table records about 58,000 clones, around 85% of them present only once. Specimen: peripheral blood, collected from a patient treated with proton-based radiotherapy. Receptors were obtained from a man between 60 and 75 years old with pancreatic cancer. The CDR3 runs from the conserved cysteine through the conserved F or W. Each record gives: J gene, V gene, clone size, D gene, CDR3 DNA, CDR3 protein. D genes are given only for firm matches. Only part of the rows carry a size: once, few, many, or a class if the clone is expanded.

J gene: TRBJ2-7; V gene: TRBV28; clone size: -; D gene: -; CDR3 DNA: TGTGCCAGCAGTTTTAGGACTTTCCCCCTCTACGAGCAGTACTTC; CDR3 protein: CASSFRTFPLYEQYF
J gene: TRBJ1-5; V gene: TRBV19; clone size: -; D gene: TRBD1; CDR3 DNA: TGTGCCAGTAGAACAGGGGGCGGCAATCAGCCCCAGCATTTT; CDR3 protein: CASRTGGGNQPQHF
J gene: TRBJ1-3; V gene: TRBV5-1; clone size: -; D gene: -; CDR3 DNA: TGCGCCAGCAGCCAGTTAGGACTGGACTCTGGAAACACCATATATTTT; CDR3 protein: CASSQLGLDSGNTIYF
J gene: TRBJ1-3; V gene: TRBV7-2; clone size: -; D gene: -; CDR3 DNA: TGTGCCAGCAGCTTATACAGAGCGTCTGGAAACACCATATATTTT; CDR3 protein: CASSLYRASGNTIYF
J gene: TRBJ2-7; V gene: TRBV27; clone size: -; D gene: -; CDR3 DNA: TGTGCCAATATACCGAGGATCTCCTACGAGCAGTACTTC; CDR3 protein: CANIPRISYEQYF
J gene: TRBJ2-7; V gene: TRBV13; clone size: -; D gene: TRBD1; CDR3 DNA: TGTGCCAGCAGCACCTGGACAGGCGACGAGCAGTACTTC; CDR3 protein: CASSTWTGDEQYF
J gene: TRBJ2-3; V gene: TRBV5-4; clone size: -; D gene: -; CDR3 DNA: TGTGCCAGCAGCATCCCGGGCGTGACAACGCAGTATTTT; CDR3 protein: CASSIPGVTTQYF
J gene: TRBJ2-7; V gene: TRBV5-1; clone size: -; D gene: -; CDR3 DNA: TGCGCCAGCAGCTTGGTTCCCGACGAGCAGTACTTC; CDR3 protein: CASSLVPDEQYF
J gene: TRBJ1-6; V gene: TRBV30; clone size: -; D gene: -; CDR3 DNA: TGTGCCTGGAGTGTACCAGGGAATTCACCCCTCCACTTT; CDR3 protein: CAWSVPGNSPLHF
J gene: TRBJ2-1; V gene: TRBV11-3; clone size: -; D gene: -; CDR3 DNA: TGTGCCAGCAGCTTTTTTCCCCAGCCCCCCTACAATGAGCAGTTCTTC; CDR3 protein: CASSFFPQPPYNEQFF
J gene: TRBJ2-5; V gene: TRBV5-1; clone size: -; D gene: TRBD1; CDR3 DNA: TGCGCCAGCAGATTAACAGGGGGCCAAGAGACCCAGTACTTC; CDR3 protein: CASRLTGGQETQYF
J gene: TRBJ2-2; V gene: TRBV7-2; clone size: -; D gene: TRBD1; CDR3 DNA: TGTGCCAGCAGCTCACAGGGGTTTGGGTTGGCCGGGGAGCTGTTTTTT; CDR3 protein: CASSSQGFGLAGELFF
J gene: TRBJ1-4; V gene: TRBV9; clone size: -; D gene: -; CDR3 DNA: TGTGCCAGCAGCCCTTCCGGGGCAGGATTTAATGAAAAACTGTTTTTT; CDR3 protein: CASSPSGAGFNEKLFF
J gene: TRBJ2-7; V gene: TRBV9; clone size: many; D gene: -; CDR3 DNA: TGTGCCAGCAGCCTAGAGGGAGAAGATGAGCAGTACTTC; CDR3 protein: CASSLEGEDEQYF
J gene: TRBJ1-3; V gene: TRBV6-5; clone size: -; D gene: -; CDR3 DNA: TGTGCCAGCCGGCGGGGCTCTGGAAACACCATATATTTT; CDR3 protein: CASRRGSGNTIYF
J gene: TRBJ2-3; V gene: TRBV5-6; clone size: -; D gene: -; CDR3 DNA: TGTGCCAGCAGCTATGTAACAGATACGCAGTATTTT; CDR3 protein: CASSYVTDTQYF
J gene: TRBJ2-2; V gene: TRBV7-9; clone size: few; D gene: -; CDR3 DNA: TGTGCCAGCAGGACTGCAGGGGGGTTACGATCCGGGGAGCTGTTTTTT; CDR3 protein: CASRTAGGLRSGELFF
J gene: TRBJ2-3; V gene: TRBV7-2; clone size: few; D gene: -; CDR3 DNA: TGTGCCAGCAGCTTAGTCGGCGGTCTAGCCACAGATACGCAGTATTTT; CDR3 protein: CASSLVGGLATDTQYF
J gene: TRBJ2-5; V gene: TRBV15; clone size: -; D gene: -; CDR3 DNA: TGTGCCACCAGGAGGGCCAGGGGAGAGACCCAGTACTTC; CDR3 protein: CATRRARGETQYF
J gene: TRBJ1-1; V gene: TRBV18; clone size: -; D gene: -; CDR3 DNA: TGTGCCAGCTCACCCCTCGGAAGGGGCGCAAACACTGAAGCTTTCTTT; CDR3 protein: CASSPLGRGANTEAFF
J gene: TRBJ1-2; V gene: TRBV10-3; clone size: few; D gene: -; CDR3 DNA: TGTGCCATCAATTCGGGGGGAACCAACTATGGCTACACCTTC; CDR3 protein: CAINSGGTNYGYTF
J gene: TRBJ2-1; V gene: TRBV5-1; clone size: -; D gene: TRBD2; CDR3 DNA: TGCGCCAGCAGCACCGGGACTAGCATCACAGGGGAGCAGTTCTTC; CDR3 protein: CASSTGTSITGEQFF
J gene: TRBJ2-1; V gene: TRBV7-2; clone size: -; D gene: TRBD1; CDR3 DNA: TGTGCCAGCAGCTTAGCCCGGGACAGGGAAGTCTACAATGAGCAGTTCTTC; CDR3 protein: CASSLARDREVYNEQFF
J gene: TRBJ2-5; V gene: TRBV27; clone size: -; D gene: -; CDR3 DNA: TGTGCCAGCAGTTTATCACCCCGAGAGACCCAGTACTTC; CDR3 protein: CASSLSPRETQYF
J gene: TRBJ2-1; V gene: TRBV11-2; clone size: -; D gene: TRBD2; CDR3 DNA: TGTGCCAGCAGCCCCTGGACTAGCAGCTACAATGAGCAGTTCTTC; CDR3 protein: CASSPWTSSYNEQFF
J gene: TRBJ2-1; V gene: TRBV7-9; clone size: -; D gene: -; CDR3 DNA: TGTGCCAGCAGCTTAGGAGGGGGTAGCGGATTATACTACAATGAGCAGTTCTTC; CDR3 protein: CASSLGGGSGLYYNEQFF
J gene: TRBJ1-2; V gene: TRBV11-2; clone size: -; D gene: -; CDR3 DNA: TGTGCCAGCAGCAGCTTAGAAGGGGTCGGCAGGGTGGGCTACACCTTC; CDR3 protein: CASSSLEGVGRVGYTF
J gene: TRBJ2-1; V gene: TRBV15; clone size: -; D gene: TRBD2; CDR3 DNA: TGTGCCACCAGCAGATCTAGCGGGAGGCAGGGCAATGAGCAGTTCTTC; CDR3 protein: CATSRSSGRQGNEQFF
J gene: TRBJ2-5; V gene: TRBV5-8; clone size: -; D gene: -; CDR3 DNA: TGTGCCAGCAGCGTGGTCGAAAAGACCCAGTACTTC; CDR3 protein: CASSVVEKTQYF
J gene: TRBJ2-1; V gene: TRBV7-3; clone size: -; D gene: TRBD2; CDR3 DNA: TGTGCCAGCAGCTCTACCGGGACTAGGCACAATGAGCAGTTCTTC; CDR3 protein: CASSSTGTRHNEQFF
J gene: TRBJ2-7; V gene: TRBV19; clone size: -; D gene: TRBD2; CDR3 DNA: TGTGCCAGTAGACAGCGGGAGGGCCAACTCTACGAGCAGTACTTC; CDR3 protein: CASRQREGQLYEQYF
J gene: TRBJ2-2; V gene: TRBV11-2; clone size: -; D gene: -; CDR3 DNA: TGTGCCAGCAGCCCCCGCCCGGGTACCGGGGAGCTGTTTTTT; CDR3 protein: CASSPRPGTGELFF
J gene: TRBJ2-1; V gene: TRBV9; clone size: -; D gene: TRBD2; CDR3 DNA: TGTGCCAGCAGCGTAGTTGCTGGGAGGGACAATGAGCAGTTCTTC; CDR3 protein: CASSVVAGRDNEQFF
J gene: TRBJ1-3; V gene: TRBV9; clone size: once; D gene: -; CDR3 DNA: TGTGCCAGCAGCGTCAGGGGTTCTGGAAACACCATATATTTT; CDR3 protein: CASSVRGSGNTIYF
J gene: TRBJ2-3; V gene: TRBV5-4; clone size: -; D gene: -; CDR3 DNA: TGTGCCAGCAGCCCTCGGGGCAGGGCGAATCCAGATACGCAGTATTTT; CDR3 protein: CASSPRGRANPDTQYF
J gene: TRBJ2-3; V gene: TRBV10-3; clone size: -; D gene: TRBD2; CDR3 DNA: TGTGCCATCAGTGAGAGGAGGCTAGCGGGATCGGCAGATACGCAGTATTTT; CDR3 protein: CAISERRLAGSADTQYF
J gene: TRBJ1-2; V gene: TRBV7-8; clone size: few; D gene: TRBD1; CDR3 DNA: TGTGCCAGCAGCTTCCTGGGGACAGATCTATGGAATGGCTACACCTTC; CDR3 protein: CASSFLGTDLWNGYTF
J gene: TRBJ1-5; V gene: TRBV19; clone size: -; D gene: -; CDR3 DNA: TGTGCCACTCACAGGGAAAGGGGGCCCCAGCATTTT; CDR3 protein: CATHRERGPQHF
J gene: TRBJ1-2; V gene: TRBV7-2; clone size: -; D gene: TRBD1; CDR3 DNA: TGTGCCAGCAGCGGAGCCGGGACAGGGGGCGGCTATGGCTACACCTTC; CDR3 protein: CASSGAGTGGGYGYTF
J gene: TRBJ2-7; V gene: TRBV6-5; clone size: -; D gene: -; CDR3 DNA: TGTGCCAGCAGTTACGGGGTCGGGAGCTACGAGCAGTACTTC; CDR3 protein: CASSYGVGSYEQYF
J gene: TRBJ2-5; V gene: TRBV30; clone size: -; D gene: -; CDR3 DNA: TGTGCCTGGAGAGGGGACACCCAAGAGACCCAGTACTTC; CDR3 protein: CAWRGDTQETQYF